A single T cell receptor beta chain is shown here with its context. The data were obtained in a study of T cell changes during pregnancy in multiple sclerosis. The protocol was immunoSEQ multiplex PCR, while the TCRdb copy is restricted to in-frame clones and leaves out a portion. This table has over 70,000 clones, approximately 94% appearing once. The germline gives CDR1 LGHNA, CDR2 YSLEER. This CDR3 is built from 15 residues. Trimming left V 0 bases short and J 3 bases short, with 11 bases between. The receptor was derived from a female donor with multiple sclerosis, enrolled in a pregnancy study. The starting material was peripheral blood, obtained in the third trimester of pregnancy. The chain employs TRBV4-3 and TRBJ1-1, with a tentative D call TRBD1 (6 bases). The chain's CDR3 is CASSQDSGDDTEAFF. The CDR3 DNA follows: TGCGCCAGCAGCCAAGATTCAGGGGATGACACTGAAGCTTTCTTT.